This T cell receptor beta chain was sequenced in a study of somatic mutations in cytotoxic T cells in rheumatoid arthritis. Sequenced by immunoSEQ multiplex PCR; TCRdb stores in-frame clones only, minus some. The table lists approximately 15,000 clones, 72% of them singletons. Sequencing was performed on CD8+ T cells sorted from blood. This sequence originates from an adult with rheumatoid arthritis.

CDR3 sequence (DNA): TGCGCCAGCAGCCCGGGACTAGCGGGGAACGAGCAGTTCTTC. Residues: CASSPGLAGNEQFF. J is TRBJ2-1 and V is TRBV5-1, with TRBD2 matching over 13 bases. Germline loops: CDR1 SGHRS, CDR2 YFSETQ. CDR3 size: 14 residues. V was pared by 4 bases and J by 10 bases, with 5 bases of the junction left unmatched.